The 7 T cell receptor beta chains below come from one sample, sequenced in a study of CD8 T cells in ankylosing spondylitis. TCRdb processed the 5' RACE reads anew with MiXCR; each CDR3 protein has one entry. This sample has approximately 340,000 distinct CDR3 sequences, with roughly 15% found just once. Sequencing was carried out using blood, either unsorted or a sorted T cell fraction (not recorded which). Source of these receptors: a male donor with ankylosing spondylitis or in good health (not recorded which).

The chain recombines TRBV9 with TRBJ2-7; the D gene is possibly TRBD2 (5 bases). The germline V and J ends were trimmed by 3 bases and 7 bases, with 17 bases remaining between them. The CDR3 length is 14 residues. Germline CDR1 reads SGDLS; CDR2 reads YYNGEE. In DNA form, the CDR3 reads TGTGCCAGCAGCGCGCGCCCCGACGGGGAGGAGCAGTACTTC. Protein product: CASSARPDGEEQYF. The variable domain in full, completed from reference TRBV9 and TRBJ2-7, reads DSGVTQTPKHLITATGQRVTLRCSPRSGDLSVYWYQQSLDQGLQFLIQYYNGEERAKGNILERFSAQQFPDLHSELNLSSLELGDSALYFCASSARPDGEEQYFGPGTRLTVT.

This clonotype was observed at least ten times. The genes are TRBV14 and TRBJ2-7, with D perhaps TRBD1 (6 bases). Germline V lookup: CDR1 SGHDN, CDR2 FVKESK. The CDR3 is made up of 13 amino acids. With 0 bases removed from V and 6 bases from J, the gap between germline ends came to 9 bases. The chain's CDR3 is CASSQDRGGEQYF. In DNA form, the CDR3 reads TGTGCCAGCAGCCAAGACAGGGGCGGCGAGCAGTACTTC. The full variable domain, with the rest looked up from reference TRBV14 and TRBJ2-7, is EAGVTQFPSHSVIEKGQTVTLRCDPISGHDNLYWYRRVMGKEIKFLLHFVKESKQDESGMPNNRFLAERTGGTYSTLKVQPAELEDSGVYFCASSQDRGGEQYFGPGTRLTVT.

The V gene is TRBV2, the J gene TRBJ2-1, with 11 bases aligning to TRBD2. Germline trimming cut 6 bases from V and 7 bases from J; bases unmatched to any gene: 8. Germline V gene sequence: CDR1 SNHLY, CDR2 FYNNEI. The CDR3 spans 15 residues. CDR3 nucleotide sequence: TGTGCCAGCAGGTCCGGGACTAGCGGAGTGAATGAGCAGTTCTTC. This translates into CASRSGTSGVNEQFF.

This clonotype was seen only a few times. The gene calls are TRBV12-3 or TRBV12-4 and TRBJ2-3; the match to TRBD1 covers 7 bases. The CDR3 length is 12 residues. V shed 5 bases and J 9 bases; nucleotides not matched to a gene: 5. In DNA, the CDR3 is TGTGCCAGCAGTAACAACAGGGGAACGCAGTATTTT. This sequence encodes CASSNNRGTQYF.

This rearrangement joins TRBV14 to TRBJ1-6; D gene uncertain. With 3 bases removed from V and 0 bases from J, the gap between germline ends came to 3 bases. The germline gives CDR1 SGHDN, CDR2 FVKESK. The CDR3 has 14 amino acids. The CDR3 reads CASSHSSYNSPLHF. The CDR3 nucleotides are TGTGCCAGCAGCCACAGCTCCTATAATTCACCCCTCCACTTT.

The sample holds a few counts of this clonotype. The rearrangement uses TRBV10-2 and TRBJ2-1; 8 bases agree with TRBD1. Germline V CDR1 and CDR2: WSHSY, SAAADI. J lost 9 bases, V lost 6 bases, and 13 bases had no gene match. This CDR3 region has 15 residues. CDR3 sequence: CASRSRQGASGEQFF. DNA for the CDR3: TGCGCCAGCAGGTCGAGGCAGGGGGCTTCAGGTGAGCAGTTCTTC.

The V and J genes are TRBV6-1 and TRBJ1-6; TRBD1 matches 9 bases. With V trimmed by 5 bases and J by 5 bases, 7 bases remained unmatched. Germline-derived CDR1 and CDR2 are MNHNS and SASEGT. This CDR3 has 16 residues. The CDR3 is CASSMDRGPHNSPLHF. The CDR3 DNA sequence: TGTGCCAGCAGTATGGACAGGGGACCACATAATTCACCCCTCCACTTT.